The sequence of this T cell receptor beta chain was determined in a study of OX40 agonist ivuxolimab in advanced cancers. Study-wide results and limits: The work left the antigen specificity of expanded peripheral T cells undetermined. Expanded clones were, on average, more numerous in CD8+ T cells than in CD4+. Low clonal expansion, among the lowest seen, marked partial responders at 0.1-3.0 mg/kg.

Details on this clone: Its antigen is as yet unknown.

Profiling relied on immunoSEQ multiplex PCR, and the TCRdb table lists in-frame clones only, not all of them. The data contain tens of thousands of clones, roughly 82% of them singletons. This CDR3 is built from 14 residues. Trimming at V came to 5 bases and at J to 6 bases, leaving 8 bases not matched to a gene. Germline loops: CDR1 SGHRS, CDR2 YFSETQ. The source of this sequence is an adult with an advanced solid tumor such as melanoma, head and neck, liver or kidney cancer. Specimen: CD4+ or CD8+ T cells sorted from blood, collected in a trial of the OX40 agonist ivuxolimab. The gene calls are TRBV5-1 and TRBJ2-1; TRBD1 aligns across 7 bases. For the CDR3, the DNA is TGCGCCAGCAGGACCGGGACAGAATCCAATGAGCAGTTCTTC. Protein product: CASRTGTESNEQFF.